Included here is one TCR beta chain sequence, with context. Its target is unknown. This entry is derived from a study of cytomegalovirus exposure and HLA in healthy donors. General study findings and limits: Diagnosis of cytomegalovirus status made by the classifier reportedly showed high specificity and sensitivity.

Libraries were prepared by immunoSEQ multiplex PCR; TCRdb keeps only in-frame clonotypes and omits some of them. The sample has 300,000 to 400,000 clones, roughly 85% seen once; the top ten hold roughly 0.83%. The source of this sequence is a woman under 30 in good health and CMV-seronegative. The material sequenced was PBMCs.

In DNA form, the CDR3 reads TGTGCCAGCAGCAAAGTAACAGGGTCCCCCAATTCACCCCTCCACTTT. Protein sequence: CASSKVTGSPNSPLHF. The rearrangement uses TRBV21-1 and TRBJ1-6; whether TRBD1, the table's D call, matches the DNA was not checked. TRBV21-1 is a recognized pseudogene. The CDR3 is 16 amino acids.